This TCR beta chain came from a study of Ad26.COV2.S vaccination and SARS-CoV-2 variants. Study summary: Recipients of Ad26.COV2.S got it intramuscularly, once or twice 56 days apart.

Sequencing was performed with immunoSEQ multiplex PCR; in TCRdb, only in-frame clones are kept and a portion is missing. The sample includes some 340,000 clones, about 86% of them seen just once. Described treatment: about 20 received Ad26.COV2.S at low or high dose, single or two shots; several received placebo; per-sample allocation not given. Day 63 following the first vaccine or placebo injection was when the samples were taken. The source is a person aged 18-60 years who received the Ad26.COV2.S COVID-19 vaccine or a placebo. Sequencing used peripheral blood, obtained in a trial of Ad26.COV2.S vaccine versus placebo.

The CDR3 DNA sequence: TGCGCCAGCAGCCAAGCGGGGGAGGGGCTCCTTGAAAAACTGTTTTTT. Its protein is CASSQAGEGLLEKLFF. This rearrangement joins TRBV4-3 to TRBJ1-4; weak D call: TRBD1 (5 bases). Trimming cost V 1 base and J 7 bases, with 16 bases left between them. The CDR3 covers 16 residues. CDR1 and CDR2 (germline): LGHNA, YSLEER.